What follows describes a single T cell receptor (beta chain). Its antigen remains unknown. The CDR3 covers 16 residues. V gave up 4 bases and J gave up 8 bases; unmatched junction bases: 11. CDR1 and CDR2 (germline): SGHRS, YFSETQ. The record originates from a study of CD8+CD57+ T cells in acquired aplastic anemia. Study information: Sorted CD4+ and CD8+ cells gave a mean 3.2 ug DNA, range 0.2 to 27.4 ug.

All sequencing subjects had displayed CD8+CD57+ cell expansion on flow cytometry. Receipt of therapy had not occurred in any patient by the time of blood sampling. Study-level findings and limits: Shared by patients and controls, almost 30 CD8+ CDR3s were abundant in patients. Any difference that existed in CD8+ Simpson's diversity between patients and controls was not significant.

The study profiled TCR beta VDJ and CDR3 using genomic DNA as template. A single record per CDR3 protein comes from TCRdb applying MiXCR to the reads. The sample records about 150,000 distinct CDR3 sequences, about 52% being singletons. The chain joins TRBV5-1 to TRBJ2-1, with TRBD2 identical over 11 bases. This sequence originates from a human donor with aplastic anemia. What was sequenced was sorted CD4+, CD8+, or CD8+CD57+ T cells (not recorded which) from PBMCs. The CDR3 DNA follows: TGCGCCAGCAGCGCGGGCCCGACTAGCGGGAAGGATGAGCAGTTCTTC. Encoded protein: CASSAGPTSGKDEQFF.